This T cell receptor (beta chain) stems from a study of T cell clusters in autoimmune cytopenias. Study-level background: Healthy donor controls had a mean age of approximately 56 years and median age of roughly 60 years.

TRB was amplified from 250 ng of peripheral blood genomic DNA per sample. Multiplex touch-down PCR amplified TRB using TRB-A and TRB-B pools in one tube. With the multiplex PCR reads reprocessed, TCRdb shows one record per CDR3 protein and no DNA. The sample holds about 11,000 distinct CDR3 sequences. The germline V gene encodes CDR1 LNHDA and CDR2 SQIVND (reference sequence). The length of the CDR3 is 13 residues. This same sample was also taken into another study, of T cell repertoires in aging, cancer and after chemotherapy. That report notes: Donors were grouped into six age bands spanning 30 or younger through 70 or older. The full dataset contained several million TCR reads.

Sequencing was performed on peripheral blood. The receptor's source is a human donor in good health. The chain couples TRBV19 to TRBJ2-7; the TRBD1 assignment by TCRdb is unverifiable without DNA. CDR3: CASKRQGNYEQYF.